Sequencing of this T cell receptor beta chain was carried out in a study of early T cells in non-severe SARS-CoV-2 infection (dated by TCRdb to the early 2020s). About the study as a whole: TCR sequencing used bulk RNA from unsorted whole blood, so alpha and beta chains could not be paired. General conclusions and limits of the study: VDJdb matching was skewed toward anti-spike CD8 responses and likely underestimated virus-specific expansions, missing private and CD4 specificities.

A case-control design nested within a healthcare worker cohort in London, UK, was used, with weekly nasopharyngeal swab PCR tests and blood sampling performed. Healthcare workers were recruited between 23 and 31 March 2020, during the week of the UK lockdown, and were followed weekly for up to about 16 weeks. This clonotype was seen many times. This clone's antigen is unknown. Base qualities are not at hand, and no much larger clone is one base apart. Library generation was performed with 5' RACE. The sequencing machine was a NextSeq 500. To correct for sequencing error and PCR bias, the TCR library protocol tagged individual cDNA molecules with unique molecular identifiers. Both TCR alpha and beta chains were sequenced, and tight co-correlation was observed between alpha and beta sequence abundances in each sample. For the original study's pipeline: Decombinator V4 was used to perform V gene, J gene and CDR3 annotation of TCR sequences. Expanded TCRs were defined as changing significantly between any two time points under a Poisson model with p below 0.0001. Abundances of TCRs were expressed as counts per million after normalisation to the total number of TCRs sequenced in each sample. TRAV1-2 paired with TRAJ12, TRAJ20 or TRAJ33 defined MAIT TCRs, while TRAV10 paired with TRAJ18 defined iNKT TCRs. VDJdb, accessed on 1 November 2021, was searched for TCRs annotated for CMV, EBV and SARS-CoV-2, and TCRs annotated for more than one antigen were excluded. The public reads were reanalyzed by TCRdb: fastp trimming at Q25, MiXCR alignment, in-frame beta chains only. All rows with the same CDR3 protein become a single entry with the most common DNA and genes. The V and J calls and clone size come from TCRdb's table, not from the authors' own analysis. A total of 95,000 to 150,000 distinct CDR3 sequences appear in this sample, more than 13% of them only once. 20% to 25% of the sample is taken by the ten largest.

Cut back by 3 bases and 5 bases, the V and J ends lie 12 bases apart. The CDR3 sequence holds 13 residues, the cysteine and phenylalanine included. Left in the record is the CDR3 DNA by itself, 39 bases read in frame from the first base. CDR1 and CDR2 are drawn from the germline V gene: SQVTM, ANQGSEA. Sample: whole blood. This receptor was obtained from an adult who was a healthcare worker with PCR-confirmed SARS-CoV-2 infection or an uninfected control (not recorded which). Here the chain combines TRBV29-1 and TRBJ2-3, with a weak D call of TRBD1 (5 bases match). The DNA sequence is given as TGCAGCGTTGACAGTTGGGGCGGAGATACGCAGTATTTT. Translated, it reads CSVDSWGGDTQYF.